The next 21 T cell receptor beta chains were all read from a single sample in a study of radiation and T cells in renal cell carcinoma. TCRdb's table, derived via immunoSEQ multiplex PCR, lists solely in-frame clones and lacks some. Of roughly 140,000 clones listed, roughly 86% are singletons. Time point defined: blood 2 weeks post-SBRT. Indicated treatment: 15 Gy SBRT to primary tumor, nephrectomy 4 weeks later. Sample: blood, taken from a patient whose treatment included radiotherapy and nephrectomy. The receptors shown here come from a woman in her 50s with renal cell carcinoma.

The sample holds one count of this clone. The J gene is TRBJ1-5, the V gene TRBV7-2, with TRBD1 as a possible D gene (5 bases). The CDR3 length is 14 residues. Germline V lookup: CDR1 SGHTA, CDR2 FQGNSA. With 5 bases removed from V and 4 bases from J, the gap between germline ends came to 12 bases. As DNA, the CDR3 is TGTGCCAGCAGCGGGCAGGGTGGTAATCAGCCCCAGCATTTT. Amino acids: CASSGQGGNQPQHF.

This chain connects TRBV7-9 to TRBJ2-1, with 10 bases that match TRBD1. The germline V gene has CDR1 SEHNR and CDR2 FQNEAQ (reference sequence). The junction had 5 bases not matched to a gene; V was cut back by 5 bases and J by 7 bases. The length of the CDR3 is 14 residues. In nucleotides, the CDR3 is TGTGCCAGCAGCCTGGGACAGGGGTGGAATGAGCAGTTCTTC. Translation gives CASSLGQGWNEQFF.

This clone occurred once. J is TRBJ1-5 and V is TRBV7-8, with D possibly matching TRBD1 (6 bases). This CDR3 comprises 17 residues. With 2 bases removed from V and 3 bases from J, the gap between germline ends came to 17 bases. The germline CDR1 and CDR2 sequences are SGHVS and FQNEAQ. The CDR3 sequence: CASSLRSRTVANQPQHF. The CDR3 nucleotides are TGTGCCAGCAGCTTAAGATCCCGGACAGTGGCCAATCAGCCCCAGCATTTT.

This clone was observed a single time. J is TRBJ1-5 and V is TRBV6-4; unclear D gene. Germline V CDR1 and CDR2: MRHNA, SNTAGT. The CDR3 has 13 residues. V lost 6 bases to trimming and J lost 4 bases, with 10 bases between them. CDR3 protein: CASSPDGNQPQHF. CDR3 DNA: TGTGCCAGCAGCCCGGACGGGAATCAGCCCCAGCATTTT.

The chain couples TRBV9 to TRBJ2-7; tentatively, D is TRBD2 (6 bases). V shed 4 bases and J shed 5 bases, with 19 bases lying between them. CDR3 length: 15 amino acids. Germline V gene lookup returns CDR1 SGDLS and CDR2 YYNGEE. This chain's CDR3 is CASSPKGGSGDEQYF. In DNA form, the CDR3 reads TGTGCCAGCAGCCCAAAAGGAGGGTCGGGGGACGAGCAGTACTTC.

This clone showed up just once. This chain links TRBV6-1 with TRBJ2-5; perhaps TRBD1 as D (5 bases). The CDR3 runs 15 residues. Looked up from germline, CDR1 is MNHNS and CDR2 is SASEGT. The germline V and J ends were trimmed by 2 bases and 4 bases, with 14 bases remaining between them. The CDR3 DNA reads TGTGCCAGCAGTGAACAGGGTCAGCGATCAGAGACCCAGTACTTC. Protein: CASSEQGQRSETQYF.

The chain couples TRBV13 to TRBJ1-2, with D possibly TRBD1 on 6 matching bases. CDR1 is PRHDT and CDR2 is FYEKMQ in the germline V gene (reference sequence). V lost 2 bases and J 6 bases, leaving 7 bases between the germline ends. The CDR3 covers 12 residues. In DNA form, the CDR3 reads TGTGCCAGCAGCTTATACAGGGATGGCTACACCTTC. Protein sequence: CASSLYRDGYTF.

The chain employs TRBV7-2 and TRBJ2-3; TRBD2 aligns across 8 bases. This CDR3 contains 18 residues. Germline V gives CDR1 SGHTA, CDR2 FQGNSA. The V segment lost 0 bases and the J segment 4 bases; nucleotides outside the gene matches: 12. The CDR3 region has the DNA TGTGCCAGCAGCTTAGCGAGCGGGGGAGCGGGGGTTTCAGATACGCAGTATTTT. Amino acids: CASSLASGGAGVSDTQYF.

The J gene is TRBJ1-4, the V gene TRBV9; D ambiguous. Trimming shortened V by 2 bases and J by 6 bases, and 11 bases separated the two germline ends. Germline CDR1 reads SGDLS; CDR2 reads YYNGEE. The CDR3 spans 14 residues. The CDR3 DNA reads as TGTGCCAGCAGCGTGGGTCCAGAAGATGAAAAACTGTTTTTT. Its protein is CASSVGPEDEKLFF.

This clone appeared a single time. V and J are TRBV7-8 and TRBJ1-1, with a weak D call TRBD1 (6 bases). The CDR3 runs to 15 residues. Trimming took 5 bases from V and 2 from J, leaving 15 bases between them. The germline gives CDR1 SGHVS, CDR2 FQNEAQ. The chain's CDR3 is CASSEGRGGNTEAFF. CDR3 nucleotides: TGTGCCAGCAGCGAGGGGAGGGGGGGTAACACTGAAGCTTTCTTT.

J is TRBJ1-1 and V is TRBV7-9; no clear D gene. V was pared by 3 bases and J by 0 bases, with 8 bases between. In germline, CDR1 is SEHNR, CDR2 FQNEAQ (reference sequence). The CDR3 covers 14 residues. The CDR3 loop reads CASSLGEMNTEAFF. The CDR3 DNA follows: TGTGCCAGCAGCTTGGGAGAGATGAACACTGAAGCTTTCTTT.

The chain employs TRBV7-9 and TRBJ2-3; D might be TRBD2 (6 bases). The CDR3 consists of 15 residues. Germline CDR1 SEHNR, CDR2 FQNEAQ (reference sequence). Trimming removed 5 bases at V and 7 bases at J, with 19 bases between. CDR3 sequence reads: CASSARGRQTNTQYF. CDR3 bases: TGTGCCAGCAGCGCGCGGGGACGCCAAACTAATACGCAGTATTTT.

The chain has TRBV19 and TRBJ1-2; D is perhaps TRBD1 (6 bases). V was cut by 5 bases and J by 8 bases, with 15 bases left in between. The germline gives CDR1 LNHDA, CDR2 SQIVND (reference sequence). The CDR3 loop spans 13 amino acids. CDR3 sequence (DNA): TGTGCCAGTAGTGAAGACAGGCGCCGCGGCTACACCTTC. Amino acid sequence: CASSEDRRRGYTF. Complete variable domain (other parts from reference TRBV19 and TRBJ1-2): DGGITQSPKYLFRKEGQNVTLSCEQNLNHDAMYWYRQDPGQGLRLIYYSQIVNDFQKGDIAEGYSVSREKKESFPLTVTSAQKNPTAFYLCASSEDRRRGYTFGSGTRLTVV.

The gene calls are TRBV11-2 and TRBJ2-7, with D possibly being TRBD1 (5 bases). The length of the CDR3 is 14 residues. Deletions cut 5 bases from V and 4 bases from J, with 15 bases between. Per the germline V gene, CDR1 is SGHAT and CDR2 is FQNNGV. The CDR3 here is CASSPRRGAYEQYF. The CDR3 nucleotides are TGTGCCAGCAGCCCGCGCCGTGGGGCTTACGAGCAGTACTTC.

There are many counts of this clone. V usage is TRBV18 and J usage is TRBJ1-4; 9 nucleotides align to TRBD1. Germline values: CDR1 KGHSH, CDR2 LQKENI. This CDR3 comprises 15 residues. Unmatched junction bases numbered 9, after V lost 5 bases and J lost 8 bases. Here the CDR3 reads CASSSPGQGFEKLFF. As DNA, the CDR3 is TGTGCCAGCTCATCCCCGGGACAGGGTTTCGAAAAACTGTTTTTT. The entire variable domain, with the rest obtained from reference TRBV18 and TRBJ1-4, is as follows: NAGVMQNPRHLVRRRGQEARLRCSPMKGHSHVYWYRQLPEEGLKFMVYLQKENIIDESGMPKERFSAEFPKEGPSILRIQQVVRGDSAAYFCASSSPGQGFEKLFFGSGTQLSVL.

This rearrangement joins TRBV6-1 to TRBJ1-5, with unresolved D. This CDR3 has 13 amino acids. The germline gives CDR1 MNHNS, CDR2 SASEGT. V was cut by 1 base and J by 4 bases, with 5 bases left in between. For the CDR3, the DNA is TGTGCCAGCAGTGAAGACTGGAATCAGCCCCAGCATTTT. It codes for CASSEDWNQPQHF.

The gene calls are TRBV6-5 and TRBJ2-1, with D possibly matching TRBD2 (5 bases). Germline CDR1 and CDR2: MNHEY and SVGAGI. V dropped 9 bases and J dropped 8 bases, with 11 bases sitting between them. The CDR3 is 11 amino acids. The CDR3 here is CASNTGYEQFF. DNA for the CDR3: TGTGCCAGTAATACGGGGTATGAGCAGTTCTTC.

In nucleotides, the CDR3 is TGTGCCAGCAGCTTCCCCGGGGGGGATCCCTCCGCAGATACGCAGTATTTT. Translated, it gives CASSFPGGDPSADTQYF. This chain connects TRBV5-4 to TRBJ2-3, with 8 nucleotides matching TRBD2. Germline CDR1 reads SGHNT; CDR2 reads YYREEE (reference sequence). The J segment lost 4 bases and the V segment lost 2 bases, leaving 12 bases of the junction unmatched. CDR3 size: 17 residues. Full variable domain (outside the CDR3, taken from reference TRBV5-4 and TRBJ2-3): ETGVTQSPTHLIKTRGQQVTLRCSSQSGHNTVSWYQQALGQGPQFIFQYYREEENGRGNFPPRFSGLQFPNYSSELNVNALELDDSALYLCASSFPGGDPSADTQYFGPGTRLTVL.

V and J are TRBV5-8 and TRBJ1-1, with D unresolved. This CDR3 is built from 15 residues. The germline CDR1 and CDR2 sequences are SGHTS and YDEGEE. V lost 4 bases, J lost 1 base, and 14 bases lay in between. DNA of the CDR3: TGTGCCAGCAGCCCAAGAGTCACAGAGAACACTGAAGCTTTCTTT. Translation gives CASSPRVTENTEAFF. Using reference TRBV5-8 and TRBJ1-1 for the parts outside the CDR3, the full variable domain is EAGVTQSPTHLIKTRGQQATLRCSPISGHTSVYWYQQALGLGLQFLLWYDEGEERNRGNFPPRFSGRQFPNYSSELNVNALELEDSALYLCASSPRVTENTEAFFGQGTRLTVV.

V is TRBV4-1 and J is TRBJ2-5; D is ambiguous. The V end was cut by 5 bases, the J end by 5 bases, with 15 bases between. CDR3 length: 14 amino acids. CDR1 is MGHRA and CDR2 is YSYEKL in the germline V gene. The CDR3 here is CASSIQAPSETQYF. CDR3 DNA sequence: TGCGCCAGCAGCATTCAGGCTCCCAGCGAGACCCAGTACTTC.

The J gene is TRBJ1-6, the V gene TRBV7-9; a possible D gene is TRBD1 (6 bases). Germline CDR1 SEHNR, CDR2 FQNEAQ (reference sequence). The CDR3 has 14 amino acids. The CDR3 region has the DNA TGTGGTAGCGGCGTGGGGGCGTATAATTCACCCCTCCACTTT. This encodes CGSGVGAYNSPLHF.